Presented here are 5 T cell receptor beta chains from one specimen sequenced in a study of blood T cell repertoires in COVID-19. Measured with immunoSEQ multiplex PCR; TCRdb has only the in-frame clones, and not every one. The sample shows 300,000 to 350,000 clones, roughly 90% of them seen only once. The sequenced material came from PBMCs or T cells enriched from blood (not recorded which). These receptors were taken from a woman younger than 45 who had been exposed to COVID-19.

This clone was detected once. The J gene is TRBJ1-2, the V gene TRBV10-3; 10 nucleotides line up with TRBD1. The V and J ends lost 2 bases and 6 bases, in that order; junction bases with no gene match: 0. CDR1 and CDR2 from the germline V gene are ENHRY and SYGVKD. CDR3 length: 13 residues. CDR3 nucleotides: TGTGCCATCAGTGAGGGGACAGGGGATGGCTACACCTTC. Translated: CAISEGTGDGYTF.

The chain is built from TRBV28 and TRBJ1-2, with D hard to call. Trimming cost V 4 bases and J 4 bases, with 13 bases left between them. CDR1 and CDR2 from the germline V gene are MDHEN and SYDVKM. The CDR3 contains 14 residues. The CDR3 reads CASSWGGAPYGYTF. The CDR3 DNA reads as TGTGCCAGCAGTTGGGGAGGAGCGCCCTATGGCTACACCTTC.

The CDR3 is CASSEGFHSYNEQFF. The DNA of the CDR3 is TGTGCCAGCAGCGAGGGATTCCACTCCTACAATGAGCAGTTCTTC. The chain employs TRBV6-5 and TRBJ2-1, with a possible D match to TRBD2 (5 bases). The germline V gene encodes CDR1 MNHEY and CDR2 SVGAGI. V lost 6 bases and J lost 0, with 12 bases in between. CDR3 size: 15 residues.

The chain uses TRBV7-9 and TRBJ2-7; TRBD2 aligns across 8 bases. The V segment lost 1 base and the J segment 2 bases; nucleotides outside the gene matches: 10. From germline, CDR1 is SEHNR and CDR2 FQNEAQ (reference sequence). The CDR3 totals 17 residues. The CDR3 nucleotides are TGTGCCAGCAGCTTAGTCGGCGGCGGGGGGCCACCCTACGAGCAGTACTTC. Translating it yields CASSLVGGGGPPYEQYF.

The chain joins TRBV19 to TRBJ2-3, with TRBD1 matching over 7 bases. Germline V gene sequence: CDR1 LNHDA, CDR2 SQIVND (reference sequence). Germline trimming cut 3 bases from V and 0 bases from J; bases unmatched to any gene: 6. The CDR3 is 16 amino acids. The DNA of the CDR3 is TGTGCCAGTAGTATCTTGACAGGGTTGAGCACAGATACGCAGTATTTT. This translates into CASSILTGLSTDTQYF.